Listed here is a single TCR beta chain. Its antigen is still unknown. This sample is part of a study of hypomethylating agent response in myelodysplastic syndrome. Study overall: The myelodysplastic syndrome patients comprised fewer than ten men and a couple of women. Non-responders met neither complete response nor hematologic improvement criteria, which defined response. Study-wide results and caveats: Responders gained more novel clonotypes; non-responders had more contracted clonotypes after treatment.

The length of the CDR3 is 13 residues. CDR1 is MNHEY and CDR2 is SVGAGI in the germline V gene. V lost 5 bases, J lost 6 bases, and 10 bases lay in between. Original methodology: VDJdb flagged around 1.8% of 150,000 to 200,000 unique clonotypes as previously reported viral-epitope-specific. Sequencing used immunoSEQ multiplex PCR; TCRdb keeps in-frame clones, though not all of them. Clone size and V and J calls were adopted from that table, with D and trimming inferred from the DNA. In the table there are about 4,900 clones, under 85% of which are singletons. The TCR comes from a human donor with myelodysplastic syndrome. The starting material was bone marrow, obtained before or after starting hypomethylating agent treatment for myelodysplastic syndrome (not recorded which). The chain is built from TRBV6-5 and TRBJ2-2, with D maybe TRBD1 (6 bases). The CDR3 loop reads CASSTRGPGELFF. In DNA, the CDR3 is TGTGCCAGCAGTACCAGGGGCCCCGGGGAGCTGTTTTTT.